Following are 30 T cell receptor beta chains from one sample sequenced in a study of blood T cell repertoires in COVID-19. Clones were read by immunoSEQ multiplex PCR, and TCRdb kept only the in-frame ones, dropping some. The sample records roughly 250,000 clones, approximately 90% being singletons. Source material: PBMCs or T cells enriched from blood (not recorded which). These receptors came from a man between 40 and 49 years old who had recovered from COVID-19.

Only one count was recorded for this clone. The CDR3 reads CASSSDLLAGGREQYF. The CDR3 coding sequence is TGTGCCAGCAGCTCAGACCTACTAGCGGGAGGTCGGGAGCAGTACTTC. The chain employs TRBV5-4 and TRBJ2-7, with 12 bases aligning to TRBD2. The junction had 11 bases not matched to a gene; V was cut back by 3 bases and J by 7 bases. There are 16 residues in the CDR3. Germline V gene data show CDR1 as SGHNT and CDR2 as YYREEE (reference sequence).

The CDR3 sequence: CASSWVGETISNQPQHF. CDR3 nucleotides: TGTGCCAGCAGCTGGGTCGGGGAGACAATAAGCAATCAGCCCCAGCATTTT. This chain links TRBV5-8 with TRBJ1-5; D remains unclear. Deletions cut 3 bases from V and 1 base from J, with 17 bases between. The CDR3 length is 17 residues. CDR1 and CDR2 (germline): SGHTS, YDEGEE. The variable domain in full, completed from reference TRBV5-8 and TRBJ1-5, reads EAGVTQSPTHLIKTRGQQATLRCSPISGHTSVYWYQQALGLGLQFLLWYDEGEERNRGNFPPRFSGRQFPNYSSELNVNALELEDSALYLCASSWVGETISNQPQHFGDGTRLSIL.

The chain is built from TRBV19 and TRBJ1-1; TRBD1 matches at 11 bases. This CDR3 contains 16 residues. Trimming cost V 3 bases and J 4 bases; bases outside gene matches: 7. Germline values: CDR1 LNHDA, CDR2 SQIVND (reference sequence). The CDR3 DNA is TGTGCCAGTAGTATGGGGGACAGGGGGAAGGGCACTGAAGCTTTCTTT. This translates into CASSMGDRGKGTEAFF.

V is TRBV6-5 and J is TRBJ1-2, with 10 bases fitting TRBD1. CDR1 is MNHEY and CDR2 is SVGAGI in the germline V gene. This CDR3 has 14 amino acids. The ends lost 6 bases at V and 4 bases at J; junction bases unmatched: 5. The DNA of the CDR3 is TGTGCCAGCAGAGGGACAGGGGATATCTATGGCTACACCTTC. Translation: CASRGTGDIYGYTF.

This chain links TRBV15 with TRBJ2-7; no firm D call. Trimming stripped 7 bases from V and 6 bases from J, with 22 bases between. The CDR3 loop spans 15 amino acids. In germline, CDR1 is LNHNV, CDR2 YYDKDF (reference sequence). In DNA form, the CDR3 reads TGTGCCACCACCCCCTCGCGCGGCAGTTGGTCCGAGCAGTACTTC. Translating it yields CATTPSRGSWSEQYF. Full variable domain (outside the CDR3, taken from reference TRBV15 and TRBJ2-7): DAMVIQNPRYQVTQFGKPVTLSCSQTLNHNVMYWYQQKSSQAPKLLFHYYDKDFNNEADTPDNFQSRRPNTSFCFLDIRSPGLGDTAMYLCATTPSRGSWSEQYFGPGTRLTVT.

The J gene is TRBJ1-3, the V gene TRBV28, with 7 positions matching TRBD1. V shed 1 base, J shed 3 bases, and the junction held 6 bases outside the gene matches. The CDR3 totals 16 residues. Germline V gives CDR1 MDHEN, CDR2 SYDVKM. CDR3 sequence: CASSLFRTGGGNTIYF. For the CDR3, the DNA is TGTGCCAGCAGTTTATTCAGGACAGGCGGTGGAAACACCATATATTTT. The full variable domain, its missing parts supplied by reference TRBV28 and TRBJ1-3, is DVKVTQSSRYLVKRTGEKVFLECVQDMDHENMFWYRQDPGLGLRLIYFSYDVKMKEKGDIPEGYSVSREKKERFSLILESASTNQTSMYLCASSLFRTGGGNTIYFGEGSWLTVV.

This clone appeared a single time. The J gene is TRBJ2-1, the V gene TRBV29-1; 11 bases are shared with TRBD2. Trimming removed 4 bases from V and 6 bases from J; junction bases left unmatched: 2. From germline, CDR1 is SQVTM and CDR2 ANQGSEA. CDR3 size: 13 residues. This CDR3 is CSVAGLAGNEQFF. The CDR3 region has the DNA TGCAGCGTTGCCGGACTAGCGGGCAATGAGCAGTTCTTC.

This clone was seen ten or more times. The J gene is TRBJ2-2, the V gene TRBV27, with a tentative D call TRBD2 (7 bases). Germline CDR1 and CDR2: MNHEY and SMNVEV (reference sequence). This CDR3 region has 15 residues. Trimming removed 2 bases at V and 5 bases at J, with 12 bases between. The CDR3 region has the DNA TGTGCCAGCAGTTTAGGGAGGGGGTATACCGGGGAGCTGTTTTTT. Translated, it gives CASSLGRGYTGELFF.

In DNA, the CDR3 is TGTGCCAGCAGTTCCCGTTGGCTACAGGGCACCCAAGAGACCCAGTACTTC. This encodes CASSSRWLQGTQETQYF. The V call is TRBV28, the J call TRBJ2-5; possible D gene TRBD1, 6 bases. Germline values: CDR1 MDHEN, CDR2 SYDVKM. With 4 bases removed from V and 1 base from J, the gap between germline ends came to 19 bases. There are 17 residues in the CDR3.

The chain employs TRBV5-4 and TRBJ2-1, with 11 bases matching TRBD2. V dropped 4 bases and J dropped 3; count of bases not matched to a gene: 15. This CDR3 is 19 amino acids long. Germline-derived CDR1 and CDR2 are SGHNT and YYREEE (reference sequence). CDR3 residues: CASSPRGLADPRYYNEQFF. In DNA, the CDR3 is TGTGCCAGCAGCCCAAGGGGACTAGCGGACCCAAGGTACTACAATGAGCAGTTCTTC.

This clone was detected once. The chain recombines TRBV7-9 with TRBJ2-3; 9 bases are a match to TRBD2. With 5 bases clipped from V and 2 bases from J, the junction kept 5 bases outside the gene matches. Germline CDR1 is SEHNR and CDR2 is FQNEAQ (reference sequence). The CDR3 runs to 15 residues. CDR3 bases: TGTGCCAGCAGCCCTAGGACTAGCGACACAGATACGCAGTATTTT. Translation: CASSPRTSDTDTQYF.

This clone was counted a single time. The rearrangement links TRBV3-1 (or the pseudogene TRBV3-2) to TRBJ2-7, with a weak D call TRBD2 (6 bases). Looked up from germline, CDR1 is LGHDT and CDR2 is YNNKEL (reference sequence). CDR3 length: 17 residues. The ends were cut back, 0 bases at V and 3 bases at J, with 18 bases in the middle. CDR3 in DNA: TGTGCCAGCAGCCAAGACAGAGGGCCACGGGAGTACTACGAGCAGTACTTC. Translated: CASSQDRGPREYYEQYF.

The gene calls are TRBV2 and TRBJ1-6, with a possible D match to TRBD1 (6 bases). This CDR3 is built from 16 residues. Germline V gives CDR1 SNHLY, CDR2 FYNNEI. V shed 3 bases and J shed 6 bases, with 15 bases lying between them. CDR3 coding DNA: TGTGCCAGCAGTGACGGGACATTGGCGGGTAATTCACCCCTCCACTTT. Residues: CASSDGTLAGNSPLHF.

The gene calls are TRBV28 and TRBJ1-2; 8 bases line up with TRBD1. CDR1 and CDR2 from the germline V gene are MDHEN and SYDVKM. Germline trimming cut 5 bases from V and 2 bases from J; bases unmatched to any gene: 7. The CDR3 has 15 residues. This CDR3 is CASSQDRGINYGYTF. CDR3 DNA sequence: TGTGCCAGCAGTCAAGACAGGGGAATCAACTATGGCTACACCTTC.

The chain recombines TRBV28 with TRBJ2-5, with a tentative D call TRBD1 (5 bases). Trimming took off 3 bases at V and 4 bases at J, with 12 bases between the two ends. The length of the CDR3 is 14 residues. CDR1 is MDHEN and CDR2 is SYDVKM in the germline V gene. The CDR3 DNA sequence: TGTGCCAGCAGTTTCGTCGCAGGGTCAGAGACCCAGTACTTC. Amino acids: CASSFVAGSETQYF.

This chain joins TRBV27 and TRBJ1-6; D remains ambiguous. Per the germline V gene, CDR1 is MNHEY and CDR2 is SMNVEV (reference sequence). The CDR3 is made up of 13 amino acids. Trimming stripped 5 bases from V and 7 bases from J, with 9 bases between. The CDR3 sequence is CASSPWLNSPLHF. CDR3 DNA: TGTGCCAGCAGTCCATGGCTCAATTCACCCCTCCACTTT.

The genes are TRBV28 and TRBJ2-7, with 9 nucleotides matching TRBD2. Germline lookup yields CDR1 MDHEN and CDR2 SYDVKM. The CDR3 spans 17 residues. Trimming removed 5 bases from V and 9 bases from J; junction bases left unmatched: 20. In DNA, the CDR3 is TGTGCCAGCAGTCCGGGGTTGAGCGGGAGGTTCCTACGACGGCAGTACTTC. This encodes CASSPGLSGRFLRRQYF.

V is TRBV28 and J is TRBJ1-6; maybe TRBD1 (6 bases). The germline V and J ends were trimmed by 6 bases and 3 bases, with 15 bases remaining between them. The CDR3 is made up of 16 amino acids. The germline V gene encodes CDR1 MDHEN and CDR2 SYDVKM. The CDR3 protein is CASRPPGDFYNSPLHF. The CDR3 DNA follows: TGTGCCAGCAGGCCGCCAGGGGATTTCTATAATTCACCCCTCCACTTT.

This clone has more than one count but fewer than ten. The chain employs TRBV10-3 and TRBJ1-1; TRBD1 might be the D (5 bases). The CDR3 length is 12 residues. Germline CDR1 and CDR2: ENHRY and SYGVKD. The CDR3 DNA sequence: TGTGCTATCGGGAGGGGGAACACTGAAGCTTTCTTT. It encodes CAIGRGNTEAFF.

V is TRBV18 and J is TRBJ1-5; perhaps TRBD1 as D (5 bases). The CDR3 has 15 residues. Germline assignment: CDR1 KGHSH and CDR2 LQKENI. Trimming cost V 6 bases and J 0 bases, with 12 bases left between them. The CDR3 coding sequence is TGTGCCAGCTCGCATCGACAGAATAGCAATCAGCCCCAGCATTTT. Translating gives CASSHRQNSNQPQHF.

V and J are TRBV9 and TRBJ2-1, with D maybe TRBD1 (6 bases). V gave up 3 bases and J gave up 7 bases, with 11 bases separating them. This CDR3 spans 13 amino acids. Per the germline V gene, CDR1 is SGDLS and CDR2 is YYNGEE. The CDR3 region is CASSAFQGNEQFF. DNA for the CDR3: TGTGCCAGCAGCGCCTTTCAGGGGAATGAGCAGTTCTTC.

V and J are TRBV5-8 and TRBJ2-7; the match to TRBD1 covers 9 bases. Germline lookup yields CDR1 SGHTS and CDR2 YDEGEE. The ends lost 0 bases at V and 5 bases at J; junction bases unmatched: 9. This CDR3 is 16 amino acids long. The CDR3 coding sequence is TGTGCCAGCAGCTTGGGATGGGACAGGGAAACAAACGAGCAGTACTTC. Its protein product is CASSLGWDRETNEQYF.

The V and J genes are TRBV19 and TRBJ2-1; TRBD2 aligns across 11 bases. Germline V CDR1 and CDR2: LNHDA, SQIVND (reference sequence). The ends lost 3 bases at V and 5 bases at J; junction bases unmatched: 3. This CDR3 contains 15 residues. Here the CDR3 DNA reads TGTGCCAGTAGTATTCGGGGACTAGCGGACAATGAGCAGTTCTTC. Translated: CASSIRGLADNEQFF. The full variable domain, completed using reference TRBV19 and TRBJ2-1, is DGGITQSPKYLFRKEGQNVTLSCEQNLNHDAMYWYRQDPGQGLRLIYYSQIVNDFQKGDIAEGYSVSREKKESFPLTVTSAQKNPTAFYLCASSIRGLADNEQFFGPGTRLTVL.

The CDR3 DNA reads TGTGCCAGCACCCAGGGGGGCACAGGGATCGCGCACACCATATATTTT. Amino acid sequence: CASTQGGTGIAHTIYF. The chain joins TRBV7-9 to TRBJ1-3; 7 bases are a match to TRBD1. There are 16 residues in the CDR3. Germline V gene sequence: CDR1 SEHNR, CDR2 FQNEAQ (reference sequence). V trimming: 7 bases; J trimming: 8 bases; junction bases outside the gene matches: 17. The full variable domain, rest sourced from reference TRBV7-9 and TRBJ1-3, is DTGVSQNPRHKITKRGQNVTFRCDPISEHNRLYWYRQTLGQGPEFLTYFQNEAQLEKSRLLSDRFSAERPKGSFSTLEIQRTEQGDSAMYLCASTQGGTGIAHTIYFGEGSWLTVV.

The rearrangement joins TRBV6-5 to TRBJ1-1, with D tentatively TRBD1 (5 bases). V lost 0 bases to trimming and J lost 2 bases, with 13 bases between them. Germline loops: CDR1 MNHEY, CDR2 SVGAGI. CDR3 length equals 16 residues. The CDR3 DNA is TGTGCCAGCAGTTACTCGACGCCAGGGCTAAACACTGAAGCTTTCTTT. Protein product: CASSYSTPGLNTEAFF.

J is TRBJ2-1 and V is TRBV19; D not certain. The CDR3 loop spans 15 amino acids. Germline V gene data show CDR1 as LNHDA and CDR2 as SQIVND (reference sequence). V shed 6 bases and J shed 0 bases, with 12 bases lying between them. The CDR3 nucleotides are TGTGCCAGTAGGTTAGATCCAAGCTCCTACAATGAGCAGTTCTTC. Amino acid sequence: CASRLDPSSYNEQFF.

The chain's CDR3 is CASSQGTGSGYGYTF. The DNA for the CDR3 is TGTGCCAGCAGCCAGGGGACAGGGTCAGGTTATGGCTACACCTTC. The rearrangement links TRBV14 to TRBJ1-2; 9 bases are shared with TRBD1. Germline loops: CDR1 SGHDN, CDR2 FVKESK. The junction had 7 bases not matched to a gene; V was cut back by 3 bases and J by 5 bases. The CDR3 runs 15 residues.

This chain links TRBV4-1 with TRBJ1-5, with D possibly being TRBD1 (6 bases). This CDR3 is 16 amino acids long. Germline V CDR1 and CDR2: MGHRA, YSYEKL. V lost 4 bases to trimming and J lost 0 bases, with 13 bases between them. The CDR3 sequence is CASSPHRENSNQPQHF. DNA for the CDR3: TGCGCCAGCAGCCCTCACAGGGAGAATAGCAATCAGCCCCAGCATTTT.

The chain recombines TRBV9 with TRBJ1-3, with TRBD1 as a possible D gene (6 bases). Trimming removed 2 bases at V and 0 bases at J, with 9 bases between. Looked up from germline, CDR1 is SGDLS and CDR2 is YYNGEE. CDR3 size: 15 residues. The CDR3 reads CASSVYRDSGNTIYF. The CDR3, as DNA: TGTGCCAGCAGCGTCTACAGGGACTCTGGAAACACCATATATTTT. Looking up the rest from reference TRBV9 and TRBJ1-3 gives the full variable domain: DSGVTQTPKHLITATGQRVTLRCSPRSGDLSVYWYQQSLDQGLQFLIQYYNGEERAKGNILERFSAQQFPDLHSELNLSSLELGDSALYFCASSVYRDSGNTIYFGEGSWLTVV.

The chain carries TRBV11-3 and TRBJ1-1, with D tentatively TRBD1 (5 bases). CDR3 length: 15 amino acids. Germline CDR1 is SGHNT and CDR2 is YENEEA. The V end was cut by 3 bases, the J end by 4 bases, with 15 bases between. CDR3 protein: CASSLFMGQTTEAFF. The CDR3 region has the DNA TGTGCCAGCAGCTTGTTCATGGGGCAGACCACTGAAGCTTTCTTT.